This T cell receptor beta chain was captured by sequencing in a study of cytomegalovirus exposure and HLA in healthy donors. General study points: Previously analyzed data showed that most TCR beta V segments were productive at a frequency of about 87% or about 30%.

Remarks on this clone: The antigen remains unidentified.

Samples came from healthy bone marrow donors. These donors counted as nominally healthy when sampled, but unrecorded immune exposures were likely. V lost 3 bases, J lost 1 base, and 12 bases lay in between. This CDR3 comprises 15 residues. Germline CDR1 and CDR2: SGHTA and FQGNSA. The PCR used 60 Vbeta and 13 Jbeta primers. Sequencing was performed with immunoSEQ multiplex PCR; in TCRdb, only in-frame clones are kept and a portion is missing. The data hold about 130,000 clones, with about 73% observed a single time. This receptor was obtained from a middle-aged woman in good health and CMV-seropositive. The specimen sequenced was PBMCs. The rearrangement uses TRBV7-2 and TRBJ2-5, with D possibly matching TRBD1 (6 bases). CDR3 protein: CASSFDGQIQETQYF. Written as DNA, the CDR3 is TGTGCCAGCAGCTTCGACGGACAGATCCAAGAGACCCAGTACTTC.